A selection of T cell receptor beta chains follows, all from one sample in a study of blood T cells in healthy people across ages. In TCRdb, the 5' RACE reads were re-called with MiXCR into one record per CDR3 protein. The data show fewer than 1,200,000 distinct CDR3 sequences, with less than 25% seen just once and around 0.75% held by the top ten. In addition, the sample was reused for a study of T cells of mothers and their children.

Sample: blood. These receptors all come from a girl aged 2-10 years in good health. Each CDR3 is given with its conserved first and last residue. The D gene is left open where the match is weak. Size is omitted from some rows. Given values are once, few, many or a class for expanded clones.

>NA|NA|TRBV29-1|TRBJ2-3
CSVTSGTHSTDTQYF
TGCAGCGTCACCTCCGGGACCCATAGCACAGATACGCAGTATTTT
>NA|NA|TRBV7-6|TRBJ1-2
CASSLSAGHNYGYTF
TGTGCCAGCAGCTTATCGGCGGGACACAACTATGGCTACACCTTC
>NA|NA|TRBV4-3|TRBJ2-1
CASSQEPEQFNEQFF
TGCGCCAGCAGCCAAGAACCGGAGCAGTTCAATGAGCAGTTCTTC
>NA|few|TRBV7-9|TRBJ2-5
CASSFDRSQETQYF
TGTGCCAGCAGCTTCGACAGGTCGCAAGAGACCCAGTACTTC
>NA|many|TRBV7-9|TRBJ2-5
CASSKKETQYF
TGTGCCAGCAGCAAAAAAGAGACCCAGTACTTC
>TRBD1|few|TRBV18|TRBJ2-5
CASSRGQGASYGETQYF
TGTGCCAGCTCACGGGGACAGGGGGCGTCATATGGAGAGACCCAGTACTTC
>NA|NA|TRBV20-1|TRBJ1-1
CSARDGKVTGNTEAFF
TGCAGTGCTAGAGATGGGAAAGTGACGGGTAACACTGAAGCTTTCTTT
>TRBD1|few|TRBV7-9|TRBJ2-5
CASSSPGTGLWEQYF
TGTGCCAGCAGCTCTCCCGGGACAGGGTTGTGGGAGCAGTACTTC
>NA|few|TRBV20-1|TRBJ2-5
CSAHPQYQETQYF
TGCAGTGCCCACCCCCAGTACCAAGAGACCCAGTACTTC
>TRBD2|NA|TRBV6-1|TRBJ2-1
CASSETSGGPNEQFF
TGTGCCAGCAGTGAAACTAGCGGGGGGCCCAATGAGCAGTTCTTC
>TRBD2|few|TRBV29-1|TRBJ2-1
CSVEDWAPTSVSYNEQFF
TGCAGCGTTGAGGATTGGGCCCCGACTAGCGTCTCCTACAATGAGCAGTTCTTC
>NA|NA|TRBV13|TRBJ1-6
CASSLVESPLHF
TGTGCCAGCAGCTTGGTAGAATCACCCCTCCACTTT
>NA|NA|TRBV6-1|TRBJ2-7
CASTISGHYEQYF
TGTGCCAGTACGATCAGCGGACATTACGAGCAGTACTTC
>NA|NA|TRBV29-1|TRBJ1-2
CSVERGTNYGYTF
TGCAGCGTTGAGAGGGGGACTAACTATGGCTACACCTTC
>NA|NA|TRBV19|TRBJ2-7
CASSIRARGGYEQYF
TGTGCCAGTAGTATAAGGGCCAGGGGCGGCTACGAGCAGTACTTC
>NA|NA|TRBV9|TRBJ1-1
CASSVDEGPLDTFF
TGTGCCAGCAGCGTAGATGAAGGCCCGCTTGATACTTTCTTT
>NA|NA|TRBV29-1|TRBJ1-2
CSVGGSGYTF
TGCAGCGTTGGGGGATCCGGCTACACCTTC
>NA|few|TRBV4-1|TRBJ2-5
CASSTQGALETQYF
TGCGCCAGCAGTACACAGGGCGCGCTAGAGACCCAGTACTTC
>NA|few|TRBV12-3/TRBV12-4|TRBJ2-5
CASSFGTGGTQYF
TGTGCCAGCAGTTTCGGGACCGGGGGGACCCAGTACTTC
>NA|NA|TRBV5-6|TRBJ2-7
CANPNLYEQYF
TGTGCCAACCCAAACCTCTACGAGCAGTACTTC
>NA|NA|TRBV15|TRBJ1-6
CATSRDRRSPLHF
TGTGCCACCAGCAGAGATCGGCGTTCACCCCTCCACTTT
>NA|NA|TRBV19|TRBJ2-7
CASSVKGGASVEQYF
TGTGCCAGTAGTGTCAAAGGGGGGGCTTCAGTGGAGCAGTACTTC
>TRBD2|few|TRBV9|TRBJ2-1
CASSDGLAGGPYQFF
TGTGCCAGCAGCGACGGACTAGCGGGAGGGCCATACCAGTTCTTC
>NA|few|TRBV29-1|TRBJ2-2
CSVEYGSGELFF
TGCAGCGTTGAATATGGCTCCGGGGAGCTGTTTTTT
>TRBD1|NA|TRBV19|TRBJ1-2
CASSIATGNYGYTF
TGTGCCAGTAGTATAGCGACAGGGAACTATGGCTACACCTTC
>TRBD2|many|TRBV12-3/TRBV12-4|TRBJ2-5
CASSHLTGGETQYF
TGTGCCAGCAGCCACCTTACGGGGGGAGAGACCCAGTACTTC
>TRBD1|NA|TRBV28|TRBJ1-2
CASSHPGTGGYYGYTF
TGTGCCAGCAGTCATCCCGGGACAGGGGGGTACTATGGCTACACCTTC
>NA|NA|TRBV6-1|TRBJ2-7
CASSELATYSYEQYF
TGTGCCAGCAGTGAACTAGCGACTTACTCCTACGAGCAGTACTTC
>NA|NA|TRBV29-1|TRBJ2-1
CSATKQPSSYNEQFF
TGCAGCGCTACCAAACAGCCGAGCTCCTACAATGAGCAGTTCTTC
>NA|NA|TRBV6-5|TRBJ1-2
CASSPQFGIYGYTF
TGTGCCAGCAGCCCCCAGTTCGGGATTTATGGCTACACCTTC
>NA|few|TRBV11-2|TRBJ2-3
CASSSLTSRTTDTQYF
TGTGCCAGCAGCTCGCTAACTAGCCGAACCACAGATACGCAGTATTTT
>TRBD1|NA|TRBV7-2|TRBJ1-2
CASSATAGGDYGHTF
TGTGCCAGCAGCGCTACCGCAGGGGGGGACTATGGCCACACCTTC
>NA|few|TRBV10-3|TRBJ2-2
CAISEDRNTGELFF
TGTGCCATCAGTGAAGACAGGAACACCGGGGAGCTGTTTTTT
>NA|NA|TRBV11-2|TRBJ2-5
CASSWLASQETQYF
TGTGCCAGCAGCTGGCTAGCGTCCCAAGAGACCCAGTACTTC
>NA|once|TRBV7-2|TRBJ2-3
CASSSPKSSLDSTDTQYF
TGTGCCAGCAGCTCCCCTAAGAGTAGCCTCGATAGCACAGATACGCAGTATTTT
>NA|NA|TRBV29-1|TRBJ2-1
CSVEGVAEGNEQFF
TGCAGCGTTGAGGGGGTTGCTGAGGGGAATGAGCAGTTCTTC
>TRBD1|few|TRBV11-2|TRBJ1-2
CASSLRGGVGYTF
TGTGCCAGCAGCTTGCGAGGGGGCGTTGGCTACACCTTC
>TRBD1|NA|TRBV2|TRBJ2-7
CASTVETGTGEQYF
TGTGCCAGCACCGTGGAGACAGGGACGGGCGAGCAGTACTTC
>TRBD2|NA|TRBV12-3/TRBV12-4|TRBJ2-7
CASSSPRLAGRYEQYF
TGTGCCAGCAGTTCCCCTCGGCTAGCGGGACGCTACGAGCAGTACTTC
>NA|NA|TRBV6-5|TRBJ1-2
CASSYSPGFDYGYTF
TGTGCCAGCAGTTACTCTCCGGGTTTCGACTATGGCTACACCTTC
>NA|NA|TRBV20-1|TRBJ2-1
CSAGAGFTYNEQFF
TGCAGTGCTGGAGCGGGTTTCACCTACAATGAGCAGTTCTTC
>TRBD1|few|TRBV10-3|TRBJ2-7
CAISEVEGTDLYYEQYF
TGTGCCATCAGTGAGGTAGAGGGGACAGATTTATACTACGAGCAGTACTTC
>NA|few|TRBV29-1|TRBJ2-5
CSVDDAETQYF
TGCAGCGTTGACGATGCAGAGACCCAGTACTTC
>NA|few|TRBV28|TRBJ1-1
CASSHPQGRGEAFF
TGTGCCAGCAGTCACCCCCAGGGGAGAGGGGAAGCTTTCTTT
>TRBD1|NA|TRBV4-1|TRBJ1-2
CASSQLQGSFYGYPF
TGTGCCAGCAGCCAATTACAGGGGTCCTTCTATGGCTACCCCTTC
>NA|few|TRBV12-3/TRBV12-4|TRBJ2-5
CASSFQGRGETQYF
TGTGCCAGCAGTTTCCAGGGACGCGGGGAGACCCAGTACTTC
>TRBD2|NA|TRBV29-1|TRBJ2-3
CSPREDGTDTQYF
TGCAGCCCCCGGGAGGATGGCACAGATACGCAGTATTTT
>TRBD2|NA|TRBV7-2|TRBJ2-3
CASSPRPSSGASTDTQYF
TGTGCCAGCAGCCCCCGGCCCTCTAGCGGAGCTAGCACAGATACGCAGTATTTT
>NA|NA|TRBV4-1|TRBJ2-7
CASSQDGYHEQYF
TGCGCCAGCAGCCAAGATGGTTACCACGAGCAGTACTTC
>TRBD2|NA|TRBV11-2|TRBJ2-1
CASSAGLAGETYNEQFF
TGTGCCAGCAGCGCGGGACTAGCGGGGGAGACCTACAATGAGCAGTTCTTC
>TRBD2|few|TRBV9|TRBJ2-1
CASSPREVAGANEQFF
TGTGCCAGCAGCCCCCGTGAAGTAGCGGGAGCGAATGAGCAGTTCTTC